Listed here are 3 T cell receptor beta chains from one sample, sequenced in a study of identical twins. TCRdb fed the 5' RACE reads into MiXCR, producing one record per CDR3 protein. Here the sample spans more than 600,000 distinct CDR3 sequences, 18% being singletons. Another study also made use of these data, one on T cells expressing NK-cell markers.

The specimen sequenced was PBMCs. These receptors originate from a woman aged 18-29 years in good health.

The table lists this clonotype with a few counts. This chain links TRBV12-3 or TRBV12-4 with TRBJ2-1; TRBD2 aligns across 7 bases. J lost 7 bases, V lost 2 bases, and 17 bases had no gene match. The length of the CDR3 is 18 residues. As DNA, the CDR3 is TGTGCCAGCAGTTTAAGTGGGGTGGGCGGGAGTTCGTTAAATGAGCAGTTCTTC. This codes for CASSLSGVGGSSLNEQFF.

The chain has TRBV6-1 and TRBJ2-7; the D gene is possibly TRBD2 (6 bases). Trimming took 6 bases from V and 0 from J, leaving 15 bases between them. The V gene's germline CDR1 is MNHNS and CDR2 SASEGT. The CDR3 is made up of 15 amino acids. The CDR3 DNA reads TGTGCCAGCAGAGGGGACTTCCTCGACTCCTACGAGCAGTACTTC. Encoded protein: CASRGDFLDSYEQYF.

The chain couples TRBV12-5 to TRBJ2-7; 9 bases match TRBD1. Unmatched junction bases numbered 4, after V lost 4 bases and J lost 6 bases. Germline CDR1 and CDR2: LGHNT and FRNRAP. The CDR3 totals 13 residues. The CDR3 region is CASGWTGDGEQYF. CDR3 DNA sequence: TGTGCTAGTGGTTGGACAGGGGATGGCGAGCAGTACTTC.